This T cell receptor (beta chain) is from a study of control samples from healthy donors and cancer patients. Trimming at V came to 0 bases and at J to 8 bases, leaving 3 bases not matched to a gene. CDR3 length: 16 residues. The germline CDR1 and CDR2 sequences are SGHRS and YFSETQ. Assay used: immunoSEQ multiplex PCR; TCRdb lists only in-frame clones, some missing. The sample has about 28,000 clones, around 91% seen once. The chain uses TRBV5-1 and TRBJ2-1; 15 bases match TRBD2. Sequencing was performed on PBMCs. The sequence derives from a man aged 50 to 59 with lung cancer. The CDR3 nucleotides read TGCGCCAGCAGCTTGGGGACTAGCGGGGGGGCCGATGAGCAGTTCTTC. This gives the protein CASSLGTSGGADEQFF.